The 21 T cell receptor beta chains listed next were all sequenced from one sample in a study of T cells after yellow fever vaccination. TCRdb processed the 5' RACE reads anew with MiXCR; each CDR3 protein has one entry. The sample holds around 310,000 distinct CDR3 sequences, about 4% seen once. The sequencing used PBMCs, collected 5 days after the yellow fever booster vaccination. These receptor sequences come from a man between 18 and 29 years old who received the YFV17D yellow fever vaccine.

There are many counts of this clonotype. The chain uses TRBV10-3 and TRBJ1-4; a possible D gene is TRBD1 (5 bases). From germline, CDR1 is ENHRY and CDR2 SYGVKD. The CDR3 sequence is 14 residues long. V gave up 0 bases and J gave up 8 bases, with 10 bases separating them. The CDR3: CAISESGGEEKLFF. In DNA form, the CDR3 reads TGTGCCATCAGTGAGTCTGGAGGGGAGGAAAAACTGTTTTTT.

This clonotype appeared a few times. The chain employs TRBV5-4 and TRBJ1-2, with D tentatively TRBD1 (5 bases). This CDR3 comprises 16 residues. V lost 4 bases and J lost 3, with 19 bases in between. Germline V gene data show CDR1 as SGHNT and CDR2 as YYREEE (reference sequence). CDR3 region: CASSPGLGRVDYGYTF. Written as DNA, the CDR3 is TGTGCCAGCAGCCCAGGATTGGGGCGGGTAGACTATGGCTACACCTTC. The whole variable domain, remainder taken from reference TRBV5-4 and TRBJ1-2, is ETGVTQSPTHLIKTRGQQVTLRCSSQSGHNTVSWYQQALGQGPQFIFQYYREEENGRGNFPPRFSGLQFPNYSSELNVNALELDDSALYLCASSPGLGRVDYGYTFGSGTRLTVV.

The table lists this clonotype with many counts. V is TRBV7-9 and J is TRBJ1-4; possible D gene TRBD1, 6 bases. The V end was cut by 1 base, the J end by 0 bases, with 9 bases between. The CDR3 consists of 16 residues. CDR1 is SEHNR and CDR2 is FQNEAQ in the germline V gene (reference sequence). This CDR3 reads CASSLVRTATNEKLFF. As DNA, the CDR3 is TGTGCCAGCAGCTTAGTAAGGACAGCAACTAATGAAAAACTGTTTTTT.

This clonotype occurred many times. Written as DNA, the CDR3 is TGTGCCAGCGGCTGGCCCCCCTCTGGAAACACCATATATTTT. Encoded protein: CASGWPPSGNTIYF. The V and J genes are TRBV5-5 and TRBJ1-3; no clear D gene. V was clipped by 7 bases and J by 0 bases, with 11 bases between them. Germline lookup yields CDR1 SGHKS and CDR2 YYEKEE (reference sequence). This CDR3 is built from 14 residues.

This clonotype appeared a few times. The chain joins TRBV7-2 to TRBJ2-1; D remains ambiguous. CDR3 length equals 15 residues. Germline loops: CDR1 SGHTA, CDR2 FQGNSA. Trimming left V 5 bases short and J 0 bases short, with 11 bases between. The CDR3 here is CASSPPTASYNEQFF. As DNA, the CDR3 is TGTGCCAGCAGCCCCCCGACTGCCTCCTACAATGAGCAGTTCTTC.

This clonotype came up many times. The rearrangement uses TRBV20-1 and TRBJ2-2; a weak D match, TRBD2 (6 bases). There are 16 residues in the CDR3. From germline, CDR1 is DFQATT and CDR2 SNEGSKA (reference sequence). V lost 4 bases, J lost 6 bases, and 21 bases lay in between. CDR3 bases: TGCAGTGCTAAGAGCCGGGACTCCAACGTTCCCGGGGAGCTGTTTTTT. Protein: CSAKSRDSNVPGELFF.

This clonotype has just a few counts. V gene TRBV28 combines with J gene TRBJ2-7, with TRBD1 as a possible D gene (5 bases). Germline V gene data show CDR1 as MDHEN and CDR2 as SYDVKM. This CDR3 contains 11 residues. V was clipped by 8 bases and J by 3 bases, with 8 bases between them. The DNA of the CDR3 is TGTGCCAGCGGCAGGGACTACGAGCAGTACTTC. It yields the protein CASGRDYEQYF.

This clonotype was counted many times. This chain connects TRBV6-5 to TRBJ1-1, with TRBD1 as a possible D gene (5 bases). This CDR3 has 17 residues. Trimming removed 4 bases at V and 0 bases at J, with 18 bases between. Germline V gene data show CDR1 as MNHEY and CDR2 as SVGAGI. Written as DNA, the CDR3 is TGTGCCAGCAGTTTCGTCACCCCCGGGACGGTGAACACTGAAGCTTTCTTT. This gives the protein CASSFVTPGTVNTEAFF.

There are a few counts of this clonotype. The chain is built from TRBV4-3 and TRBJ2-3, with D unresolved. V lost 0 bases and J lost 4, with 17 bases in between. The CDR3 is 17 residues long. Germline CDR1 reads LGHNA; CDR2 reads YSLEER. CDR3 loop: CASSQEISSATPDTQYF. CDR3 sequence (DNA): TGCGCCAGCAGCCAAGAAATTAGCAGCGCAACCCCAGATACGCAGTATTTT.

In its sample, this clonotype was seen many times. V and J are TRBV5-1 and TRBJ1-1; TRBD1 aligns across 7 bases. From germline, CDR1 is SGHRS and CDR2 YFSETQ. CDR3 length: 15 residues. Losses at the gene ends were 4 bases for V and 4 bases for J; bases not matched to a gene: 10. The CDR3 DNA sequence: TGCGCCAGCAGCCCCAGGGGGGGGTCTGGCACTGAAGCTTTCTTT. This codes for CASSPRGGSGTEAFF.

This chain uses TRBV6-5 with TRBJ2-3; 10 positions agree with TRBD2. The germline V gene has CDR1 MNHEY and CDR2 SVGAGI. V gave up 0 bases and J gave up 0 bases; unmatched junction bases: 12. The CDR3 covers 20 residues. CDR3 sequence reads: CASSYSERGGGPTSTDTQYF. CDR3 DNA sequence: TGTGCCAGCAGTTACTCGGAGCGGGGGGGCGGGCCAACTAGCACAGATACGCAGTATTTT.

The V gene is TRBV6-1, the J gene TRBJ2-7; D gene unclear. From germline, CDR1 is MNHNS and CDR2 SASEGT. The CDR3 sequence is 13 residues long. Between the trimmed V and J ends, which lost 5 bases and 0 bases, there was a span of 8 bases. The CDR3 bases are TGTGCCAGCAGTATCACGAGCTCCTACGAGCAGTACGTC. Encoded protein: CASSITSSYEQYV.

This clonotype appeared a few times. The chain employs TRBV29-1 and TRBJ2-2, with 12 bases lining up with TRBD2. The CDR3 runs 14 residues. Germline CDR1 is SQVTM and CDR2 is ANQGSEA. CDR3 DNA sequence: TGCAGTCTACTAGCGGGGGGTGACACCGGGGAGCTGTTTTTT. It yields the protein CSLLAGGDTGELFF.

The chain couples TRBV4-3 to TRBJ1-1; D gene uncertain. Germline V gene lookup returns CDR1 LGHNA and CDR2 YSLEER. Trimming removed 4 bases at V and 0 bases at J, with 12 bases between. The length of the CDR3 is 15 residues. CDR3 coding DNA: TGCGCCAGCAGCCCCGCCGGGTCCCTGAACACTGAAGCTTTCTTT. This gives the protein CASSPAGSLNTEAFF.

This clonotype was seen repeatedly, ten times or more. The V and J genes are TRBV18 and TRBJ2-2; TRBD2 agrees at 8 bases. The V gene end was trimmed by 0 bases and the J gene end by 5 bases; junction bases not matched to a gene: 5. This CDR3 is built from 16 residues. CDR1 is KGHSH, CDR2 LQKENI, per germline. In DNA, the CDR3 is TGTGCCAGCTCACCACCATCCCAGCGGGGGACCGGGGAGCTGTTTTTT. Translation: CASSPPSQRGTGELFF.

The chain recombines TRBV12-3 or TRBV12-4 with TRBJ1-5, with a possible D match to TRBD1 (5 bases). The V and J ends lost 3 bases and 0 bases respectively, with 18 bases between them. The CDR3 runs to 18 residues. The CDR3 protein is CASSLGAGPGYSNQPQHF. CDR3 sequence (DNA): TGTGCCAGCAGTTTGGGTGCAGGGCCCGGATATAGCAATCAGCCCCAGCATTTT.

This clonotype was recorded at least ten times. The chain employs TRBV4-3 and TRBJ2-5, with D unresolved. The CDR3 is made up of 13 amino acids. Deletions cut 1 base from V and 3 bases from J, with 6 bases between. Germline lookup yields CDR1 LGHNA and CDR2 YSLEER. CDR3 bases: TGCGCCAGCAGCCAAGGGGCGAAAGAGACCCAGTACTTC. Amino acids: CASSQGAKETQYF.

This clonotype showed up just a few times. CDR3 loop: CASSLFSGGRRETQYF. The CDR3 coding sequence is TGTGCCAGCAGTTTGTTTAGCGGGGGGCGGAGAGAGACCCAGTACTTC. The rearrangement links TRBV6-5 to TRBJ2-5, with 10 positions matching TRBD2. This CDR3 is 16 amino acids long. Trimming took 4 bases from V and 4 from J; bases not matched to a gene: 9. The V gene's germline CDR1 is MNHEY and CDR2 SVGAGI.

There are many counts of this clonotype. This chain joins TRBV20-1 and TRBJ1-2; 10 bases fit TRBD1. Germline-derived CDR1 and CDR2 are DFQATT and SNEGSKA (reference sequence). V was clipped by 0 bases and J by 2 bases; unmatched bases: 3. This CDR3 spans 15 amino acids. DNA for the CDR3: TGCAGTGCTAGAGATGGGGACAGGGGAAACTATGGCTACACCTTC. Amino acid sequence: CSARDGDRGNYGYTF.

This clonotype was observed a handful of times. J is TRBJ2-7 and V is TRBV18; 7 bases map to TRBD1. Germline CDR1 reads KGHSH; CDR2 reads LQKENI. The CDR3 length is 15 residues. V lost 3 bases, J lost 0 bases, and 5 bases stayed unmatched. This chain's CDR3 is CASSPSGQNSYEQYF. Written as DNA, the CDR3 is TGTGCCAGCTCACCCTCGGGACAGAACTCCTACGAGCAGTACTTC.

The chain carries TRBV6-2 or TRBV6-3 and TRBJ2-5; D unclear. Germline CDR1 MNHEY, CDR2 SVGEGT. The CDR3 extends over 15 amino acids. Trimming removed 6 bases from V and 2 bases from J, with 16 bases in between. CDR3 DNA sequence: TGTGCCAGCAGCCCCCCGAGTCTCCTACAAGAGACCCAGTACTTC. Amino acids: CASSPPSLLQETQYF.